The 30 T cell receptor beta chains in this list originate from one sample, sequenced in a study of neurological immune-mediated disorders (dated by TCRdb to the late 2010s). Receptor libraries were prepared by 5' RACE. This sample was sequenced with an Illumina HiSeq 2500. In-frame beta chains were kept once TCRdb had trimmed the public reads at Q25 with fastp and called clones with MiXCR. Entries that share a CDR3 protein sequence are merged under the most common genes and DNA. In this sample the table shows roughly 50,000 distinct CDR3 sequences, 9.5% to 15% of which occur a single time. The ten top clones hold around 9% of the sample. Taken with the paper, the label for time point translates to: longitudinal time-point 3. Input material: PBMCs. The receptors originated from a male donor with HTLV-1-associated myelopathy (HAM/TSP).

In its sample, this clonotype was seen many times. The gene calls are TRBV20-1 and TRBJ1-2; D gene unclear. Germline V gene sequence: CDR1 DFQATT, CDR2 SNEGSKA (reference sequence). With 4 bases removed from V and 4 bases from J, the gap between germline ends came to 13 bases. CDR3 length: 13 residues. The CDR3 DNA follows: TGCAGTGCTACACTTCACGCCGGCTATGGCTACACCTTC. It codes for CSATLHAGYGYTF.

In its sample, this clonotype was seen many times. The CDR3 DNA reads as TGTGCCAGCAGTTTATTTAGTCCAGGGACTGGAAACACCATATATTTT. Protein: CASSLFSPGTGNTIYF. The gene calls are TRBV12-3 or TRBV12-4 and TRBJ1-3, with a tentative D call TRBD1 (5 bases). V was trimmed by 2 bases and J by 2 bases, leaving 13 bases between them. The CDR3 length is 16 residues.

The table lists this clonotype with many counts. This chain connects TRBV20-1 to TRBJ1-6, with TRBD1 matching 8 bases. The CDR3 extends over 19 amino acids. V lost 2 bases to trimming and J lost 6 bases; unmatched junction nucleotides: 18. Germline CDR1 DFQATT, CDR2 SNEGSKA (reference sequence). The CDR3 DNA reads as TGCAGTGCTAGATCCGGGACAGGTTCTACTACCGCCTCTAATTCACCCCTCCACTTT. Protein: CSARSGTGSTTASNSPLHF.

This clonotype appeared many times. The V gene is TRBV29-1, the J gene TRBJ1-1; TRBD1 is a possible D gene (5 bases). CDR1 and CDR2 (germline): SQVTM, ANQGSEA. This CDR3 is 11 amino acids long. CDR3 amino acids: CSAIRGTEAFF. Written as DNA, the CDR3 is TGCAGTGCTATTCGGGGGACTGAAGCTTTCTTT. Looking up the rest from reference TRBV29-1 and TRBJ1-1 gives the full variable domain: SAVISQKPSRDICQRGTSLTIQCQVDSQVTMMFWYRQQPGQSLTLIATANQGSEATYESGFVIDKFPISRPNLTFSTLTVSNMSPEDSSIYLCSAIRGTEAFFGQGTRLTVV.

V and J are TRBV2 and TRBJ1-5, with D maybe TRBD1 (6 bases). V was clipped by 0 bases and J by 1 base, with 10 bases between them. Germline-derived CDR1 and CDR2 are SNHLY and FYNNEI. This CDR3 is built from 16 residues. CDR3 sequence: CASSEAPRGSNQPQHF. The CDR3 coding sequence is TGTGCCAGCAGTGAAGCACCCAGGGGCAGCAATCAGCCCCAGCATTTT.

This clonotype was seen at least ten times. This chain uses TRBV20-1 with TRBJ1-2; D gene uncertain. V lost 7 bases and J lost 2, with 17 bases in between. Germline-derived CDR1 and CDR2 are DFQATT and SNEGSKA (reference sequence). The CDR3 is made up of 14 amino acids. The CDR3 DNA sequence: TGCAGTGTTACTTGGCTGACGGAAAACTATGGCTACACCTTC. It codes for CSVTWLTENYGYTF.

This clonotype occurred a few times. The J gene is TRBJ2-3, the V gene TRBV7-2; tentative D call: TRBD2 (6 bases). The CDR3 runs to 15 residues. With 5 bases removed from V and 5 bases from J, the gap between germline ends came to 17 bases. Germline values: CDR1 SGHTA, CDR2 FQGNSA. The CDR3 DNA is TGTGCCAGCAGCCCCCCTCTCGGGGGTGGAGATACGCAGTATTTT. It translates to CASSPPLGGGDTQYF.

This clonotype was picked up many times. V usage is TRBV28 and J usage is TRBJ2-3; the match to TRBD2 covers 11 bases. Germline V CDR1 and CDR2: MDHEN, SYDVKM. The CDR3 is 15 residues long. V shed 6 bases and J 5 bases; nucleotides not matched to a gene: 7. For the CDR3, the DNA is TGTGCCAGCAGCCCACCGGGACTAGCGGTAGATACGCAGTATTTT. Amino acids: CASSPPGLAVDTQYF.

There are many counts of this clonotype. The chain recombines TRBV6-6 with TRBJ1-2, with 7 nucleotides matching TRBD1. The CDR3 spans 17 residues. The germline V gene has CDR1 MNHNY and CDR2 SVGAGI (reference sequence). Trimming cost V 2 bases and J 0 bases; bases outside gene matches: 9. The DNA for the CDR3 is TGTGCCAGCAGTTACCTCGACAGGGTAGGGGCTAACTATGGCTACACCTTC. This sequence encodes CASSYLDRVGANYGYTF.

This clonotype was seen repeatedly, ten times or more. This chain connects TRBV9 to TRBJ2-3; TRBD2 agrees at 8 bases. The germline gives CDR1 SGDLS, CDR2 YYNGEE. The CDR3 sequence is 16 residues long. Trimming removed 4 bases from V and 4 bases from J; junction bases left unmatched: 11. CDR3: CASSTGLAEGADTQYF. CDR3 in DNA: TGTGCCAGCAGCACCGGACTAGCTGAGGGGGCAGATACGCAGTATTTT. Combining the CDR3 with reference TRBV9 and TRBJ2-3 gives the whole variable domain DSGVTQTPKHLITATGQRVTLRCSPRSGDLSVYWYQQSLDQGLQFLIQYYNGEERAKGNILERFSAQQFPDLHSELNLSSLELGDSALYFCASSTGLAEGADTQYFGPGTRLTVL.

This chain uses TRBV12-3 or TRBV12-4 with TRBJ2-1; 8 positions match TRBD2. V shed 2 bases, J shed 8 bases, and the junction held 8 bases outside the gene matches. The CDR3 contains 15 residues. Written as DNA, the CDR3 is TGTGCCAGCAGTTTAATCGGGGGGGCCGGAGATGAGCAGTTCTTC. Its translation is CASSLIGGAGDEQFF.

This clonotype was detected many times. This rearrangement joins TRBV29-1 to TRBJ2-7; D tentatively fits TRBD1 or TRBD2 (5 bases each). The CDR3 length is 14 residues. The germline V and J ends were trimmed by 1 base and 3 bases, with 13 bases remaining between them. Germline loops: CDR1 SQVTM, CDR2 ANQGSEA. The CDR3 DNA follows: TGCAGCGTTGAAGGGGGGATTGGGATCTACGAGCAGTACTTC. Protein: CSVEGGIGIYEQYF.

This clonotype occurred many times. The chain joins TRBV28 to TRBJ2-7, with D possibly TRBD1 on 7 matching bases. V gave up 5 bases and J gave up 4 bases, with 12 bases separating them. This CDR3 has 13 residues. Germline loops: CDR1 MDHEN, CDR2 SYDVKM. The chain's CDR3 is CASSPAGQYEQYF. The CDR3 DNA is TGTGCCAGCAGTCCCGCGGGACAGTACGAGCAGTACTTC. The variable domain in full, completed from reference TRBV28 and TRBJ2-7, reads DVKVTQSSRYLVKRTGEKVFLECVQDMDHENMFWYRQDPGLGLRLIYFSYDVKMKEKGDIPEGYSVSREKKERFSLILESASTNQTSMYLCASSPAGQYEQYFGPGTRLTVT.

This clonotype was seen many times. The chain joins TRBV5-1 to TRBJ2-2; 7 nucleotides line up with TRBD1. Germline CDR1 and CDR2: SGHRS and YFSETQ. V gave up 0 bases and J gave up 6 bases; unmatched junction bases: 2. The CDR3 spans 14 residues. As DNA, the CDR3 is TGCGCCAGCAGCTTGGAGGGGGCCCCCGGGGAGCTGTTTTTT. This encodes CASSLEGAPGELFF.

To note about this clonotype: Because the CDR3's place on the DNA is in doubt, the DNA is left out and the CDR3 is given as listed by TCRdb. This chain connects TRBV5-1 to TRBJ2-7; the table gives TRBD1 as D, unverified against the DNA. CDR1 is SGHRS, CDR2 YFSETQ, per germline. The CDR3 spans 21 amino acids, including both terminal residues. The CDR3 region is CASSFYICSAPGRGTAYEQYF.

The chain is built from TRBV20-1 and TRBJ1-2; perhaps TRBD1 as D (6 bases). Deletions cut 1 base from V and 0 bases from J, with 15 bases between. The CDR3 is 16 residues long. CDR1 is DFQATT, CDR2 SNEGSKA, per germline (reference sequence). The CDR3 DNA is TGCAGTGCTAGAGGAGGGGGAGGAGTGTCTAACTATGGCTACACCTTC. This encodes CSARGGGGVSNYGYTF.

This clonotype was counted ten times or more. This chain connects TRBV5-1 to TRBJ2-1; TRBD1 matches at 9 bases. This CDR3 contains 16 residues. V lost 1 base to trimming and J lost 4 bases; unmatched junction nucleotides: 6. Germline V gene sequence: CDR1 SGHRS, CDR2 YFSETQ. The CDR3 sequence is CASSLYGTGRYNEQFF. The DNA of the CDR3 is TGCGCCAGCAGCTTGTACGGGACAGGGCGATACAATGAGCAGTTCTTC.

Within the sample, this clonotype is medium-sized. The chain combines TRBV10-2 with TRBJ2-3; possibly TRBD2 for D (5 bases). Trimming stripped 4 bases from V and 1 base from J, with 15 bases between. The CDR3 loop spans 16 amino acids. The V gene's germline CDR1 is WSHSY and CDR2 SAAADI. Written as DNA, the CDR3 is TGCGCCAGCAGTGGACCAGCCGACGGGGGCACAGATACGCAGTATTTT. Residues: CASSGPADGGTDTQYF.

In its sample, this clonotype was seen many times. This chain links TRBV15 with TRBJ2-3; no clear D gene. CDR3 size: 13 residues. V was shortened by 0 bases and J by 7 bases, with 8 bases between the two germline ends. CDR1 and CDR2 (germline): LNHNV, YYDKDF (reference sequence). CDR3 DNA sequence: TGTGCCACCAGCAGAGATTTGGCGAATACGCAGTATTTT. Translation gives CATSRDLANTQYF.

Ten or more counts support this clonotype. J is TRBJ2-7 and V is TRBV6-5; 8 nucleotides match TRBD2. The junction had 7 bases not matched to a gene; V was cut back by 0 bases and J by 0 bases. Germline CDR1 reads MNHEY; CDR2 reads SVGAGI. There are 17 residues in the CDR3. This chain's CDR3 is CASSYSTGGTSSYEQYF. The CDR3 DNA reads as TGTGCCAGCAGTTACTCGACTGGGGGGACTAGCTCCTACGAGCAGTACTTC.

This clonotype was counted ten times or more. CDR3 DNA sequence: TGCAGTGCTAGAGGTACAGCCGATTATGGCTACACCTTC. Amino acid sequence: CSARGTADYGYTF. The chain links TRBV20-1 to TRBJ1-2; D is unresolved. Germline values: CDR1 DFQATT, CDR2 SNEGSKA (reference sequence). The CDR3 is 13 amino acids. V was trimmed by 1 base and J by 5 bases, leaving 11 bases between them.

The chain is built from TRBV12-3 or TRBV12-4 and TRBJ2-2; D is uncertain. The V end was cut by 0 bases, the J end by 6 bases, with 2 bases between. The CDR3 loop spans 12 amino acids. The CDR3 spells CASSLAAGELFF. Written as DNA, the CDR3 is TGTGCCAGCAGTTTAGCGGCCGGGGAGCTGTTTTTT.

At least ten counts were recorded for this clonotype. The V gene is TRBV5-1, the J gene TRBJ1-1, with 9 bases matching TRBD1. The V segment lost 2 bases and the J segment 12 bases; nucleotides outside the gene matches: 8. CDR3 length: 13 amino acids. Germline V lookup: CDR1 SGHRS, CDR2 YFSETQ. The CDR3 DNA reads TGCGCCAGCAGCTTAGAGGGACAGGGTCGAACTTTCTTT. This gives the protein CASSLEGQGRTFF.

At least ten counts were recorded for this clonotype. The chain joins TRBV29-1 to TRBJ2-1, with D tentatively TRBD2 (5 bases). Per the germline V gene, CDR1 is SQVTM and CDR2 is ANQGSEA. The CDR3 covers 16 residues. The V gene lost 6 bases and the J gene lost 1 base, with 19 bases spanning the gap. The chain's CDR3 is CSVRPPGRGSYNEQFF. CDR3 in DNA: TGCAGCGTCAGGCCGCCCGGACGGGGATCCTACAATGAGCAGTTCTTC.

In its sample, this clonotype was seen many times. The chain joins TRBV5-1 to TRBJ1-1, with 8 bases matching TRBD1. This CDR3 is built from 14 residues. Germline CDR1 and CDR2: SGHRS and YFSETQ. Germline trimming cut 4 bases from V and 2 bases from J; bases unmatched to any gene: 4. The CDR3 nucleotides read TGCGCCAGCAGCCAACAGGGGGTTAACACTGAAGCTTTCTTT. Amino acids: CASSQQGVNTEAFF.

The sample holds many counts of this clonotype. V gene TRBV6-2 or TRBV6-3 combines with J gene TRBJ2-5; a weak D match, TRBD2 (7 bases). Germline CDR1 and CDR2: MNHEY and SVGEGT. V lost 3 bases to trimming and J lost 5 bases, with 16 bases between them. CDR3 size: 15 residues. CDR3 residues: CASSYPRGATETQYF. Written as DNA, the CDR3 is TGTGCCAGCAGTTATCCCCGGGGGGCCACGGAGACCCAGTACTTC.

The sample holds many counts of this clonotype. The V and J genes are TRBV5-1 and TRBJ1-6; D may be TRBD1 (5 bases). The ends were cut back, 7 bases at V and 10 bases at J, with 12 bases in the middle. The CDR3 length is 12 residues. Germline V gene data show CDR1 as SGHRS and CDR2 as YFSETQ. The CDR3 DNA reads TGCGCCAGCTCGGGGGGTCGGTCACCCCTCCACTTT. Its protein is CASSGGRSPLHF.

In its sample, this clonotype was seen many times. The chain has TRBV5-1 and TRBJ1-1; D is unclear. CDR1 SGHRS and CDR2 YFSETQ come from the germline V gene. The CDR3 runs to 13 residues. The ends were cut back, 3 bases at V and 2 bases at J, with 8 bases in the middle. The DNA for the CDR3 is TGCGCCAGCAGCTCGTCAGATAACACTGAAGCTTTCTTT. Translation gives CASSSSDNTEAFF.

This clonotype came up many times. This chain links TRBV20-1 with TRBJ1-2; 11 bases align to TRBD1. J gave up 6 bases and V 0 bases, and 6 bases lay outside the gene matches. Germline CDR1 reads DFQATT; CDR2 reads SNEGSKA (reference sequence). The CDR3 is made up of 15 amino acids. DNA for the CDR3: TGCAGTGCTAGAGATCAGGACAGGGGGCTTGATGGCTACACCTTC. Its translation: CSARDQDRGLDGYTF.

This chain connects TRBV2 to TRBJ2-5; D is ambiguous. Trimming stripped 2 bases from V and 5 bases from J, with 12 bases between. Germline V gene data show CDR1 as SNHLY and CDR2 as FYNNEI. This CDR3 is 14 amino acids long. The CDR3, as DNA: TGTGCCAGCAGTGAAAAGCTCCGGTGGGAGACCCAGTACTTC. It codes for CASSEKLRWETQYF.